The 9 T cell receptor beta chains below were found in one sample sequenced in a study of regulatory T cells in long-lasting Graves disease. Through Arm-PCR of CDR3 regions and iRepertoire HTBI primers, TCR beta libraries were built. TCRdb used MiXCR to reprocess the multiplex PCR reads, holding one entry per CDR3 protein. This table holds a few hundred thousand distinct CDR3 sequences, under 25% found once. The time point: persistent/refractory GD, antithyroid drugs over 5 years with positive TRAb. After RNA was extracted from PBMCs, the TCR library was made from it. Sequenced here: peripheral blood mononuclear cells (PBMCs), sampled when the disease was refractory, from a patient treated with antithyroid drugs. Receptor source: a female donor with Graves disease.

In its sample, this clonotype was seen a few times. Just one base apart from a much larger clone, this may be a read error. The rearrangement joins TRBV28 to TRBJ2-4, with D possibly matching TRBD2 (5 bases). The ends were cut back, 5 bases at V and 5 bases at J, with 10 bases in the middle. Germline loops: CDR1 MDHEN, CDR2 SYDVKM. The CDR3 totals 13 residues. The CDR3 sequence is CASSRGAENIQYF. The CDR3 region has the DNA TGTGCCAGCAGTCGGGGAGCGGAAAACATTCAGTACTTC.

V and J are TRBV7-9 and TRBJ2-1; tentatively, D is TRBD2 (6 bases). There are 17 residues in the CDR3. With 4 bases removed from V and 0 bases from J, the gap between germline ends came to 16 bases. The germline V gene encodes CDR1 SEHNR and CDR2 FQNEAQ (reference sequence). CDR3 DNA sequence: TGTGCCAGCAGCTGGCTCCGGGACTTTAGCTCCTACAATGAGCAGTTCTTC. Amino acids: CASSWLRDFSSYNEQFF.

This clonotype was observed at least ten times. J is TRBJ2-5 and V is TRBV18; 9 positions agree with TRBD1. Germline V gene data show CDR1 as KGHSH and CDR2 as LQKENI. The CDR3 is 13 residues long. Trimming cost V 10 bases and J 4 bases; bases outside gene matches: 7. The CDR3 bases are TGTGCCAACGCCAAGACAGGGGGAGAGACCCAGTACTTC. It yields the protein CANAKTGGETQYF.

This clonotype was found a few times. The rearrangement links TRBV5-1 to TRBJ2-7, with 8 positions matching TRBD1. Unmatched junction bases numbered 8, after V lost 0 bases and J lost 6 bases. Germline V CDR1 and CDR2: SGHRS, YFSETQ. The CDR3 extends over 15 amino acids. The CDR3 bases are TGCGCCAGCAGCTTGGGGGGCGACAGGGGCGGCGAGCAGTACTTC. Amino acids: CASSLGGDRGGEQYF.

The rearrangement links TRBV20-1 to TRBJ2-5; D uncertain. Trimming shortened V by 1 base and J by 1 base, and 10 bases separated the two germline ends. CDR1 is DFQATT, CDR2 SNEGSKA, per germline (reference sequence). The length of the CDR3 is 14 residues. CDR3 nucleotide sequence: TGCAGTGCTAGAGTTCGACACCTCCAAGAGACCCAGTACTTC. It codes for CSARVRHLQETQYF.

The V and J genes are TRBV3-1 and TRBJ2-7; unclear D gene. Trimming took off 2 bases at V and 2 bases at J, with 10 bases between the two ends. This CDR3 region has 14 residues. Germline loops: CDR1 LGHDT, CDR2 YNNKEL (reference sequence). The CDR3 DNA reads as TGTGCCAGCAGCCAACCGGACGGACCCTACGAGCAGTACTTC. The encoded protein is CASSQPDGPYEQYF.

In its sample, this clonotype was seen many times. The V call is TRBV10-2, the J call TRBJ1-1, with TRBD1 identical over 10 bases. V was pared by 8 bases and J by 4 bases, with 4 bases of the junction left unmatched. The CDR3 is made up of 13 amino acids. Germline V gives CDR1 WSHSY, CDR2 SAAADI. CDR3 nucleotides: TGCGCCAGCGGACAGGGGGTGAGCACTGAAGCTTTCTTT. Translation: CASGQGVSTEAFF.

On this clonotype: A read error is possible here, since a much larger clone lies one base away. Here the CDR3 reads CSVGAPGQGITGELFF. The CDR3 nucleotides are TGCAGCGTTGGGGCTCCGGGACAGGGGATTACCGGGGAGCTGTTTTTT. The rearrangement joins TRBV29-1 to TRBJ2-2; TRBD1 agrees at 10 bases. The CDR3 covers 16 residues. Per germline, CDR1 SQVTM and CDR2 ANQGSEA. V dropped 4 bases and J dropped 5; count of bases not matched to a gene: 10.

V gene TRBV9 combines with J gene TRBJ2-7; 8 bases are a match to TRBD2. After removal of 3 bases from V and 5 bases from J, the junction contained 7 bases not matched to a gene. This CDR3 has 14 residues. Germline V gives CDR1 SGDLS, CDR2 YYNGEE. In DNA, the CDR3 is TGTGCCAGCAGCGCTAAGCGGGAGTCCGACGAGCAGTACTTC. This translates into CASSAKRESDEQYF.